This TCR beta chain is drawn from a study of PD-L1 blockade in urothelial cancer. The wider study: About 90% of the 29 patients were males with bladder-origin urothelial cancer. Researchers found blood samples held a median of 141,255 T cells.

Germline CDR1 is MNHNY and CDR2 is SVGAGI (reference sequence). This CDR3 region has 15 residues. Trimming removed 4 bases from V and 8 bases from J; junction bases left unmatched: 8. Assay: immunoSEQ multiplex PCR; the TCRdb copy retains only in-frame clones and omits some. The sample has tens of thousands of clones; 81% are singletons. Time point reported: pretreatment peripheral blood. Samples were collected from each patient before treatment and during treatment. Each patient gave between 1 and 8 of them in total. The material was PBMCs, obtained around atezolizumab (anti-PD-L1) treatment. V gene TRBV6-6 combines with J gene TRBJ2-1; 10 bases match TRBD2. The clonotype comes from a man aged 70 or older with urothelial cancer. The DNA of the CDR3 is TGTGCCAGCAGTTTCCAAGCGGGAGGGCAGTATGAGCAGTTCTTC. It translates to CASSFQAGGQYEQFF.